The following is a T cell receptor beta chain sequence with its context. Its antigen is currently unknown. The PCR contained 60 Vbeta and 13 Jbeta primers. Generated by immunoSEQ multiplex PCR, the TCRdb table keeps only in-frame clones and is missing some. The data hold under 200,000 clones, with around 79% observed a single time. This sample was included in a study of cytomegalovirus exposure and HLA in healthy donors. Study findings and constraints: CMV serostatus was the sole immune exposure information available. The study labeled 150 to 200 TCR beta chains cytomegalovirus-associated. TCR beta sequences reportedly predicted most subjects' HLA-A and HLA-B alleles accurately.

The CDR3 extends over 11 amino acids. Germline V gene data show CDR1 as GTSNPN and CDR2 as SVGIG (reference sequence). V was cut by 1 base and J by 4 bases, with 2 bases left in between. The rearrangement links TRBV30 to TRBJ2-1, with unresolved D. The sequence was collected from a man in his fifties or sixties in good health and CMV-seropositive. Sequenced input: PBMCs. CDR3 region: CAWSAYNEQFF. The CDR3 bases are TGTGCCTGGAGTGCGTACAATGAGCAGTTCTTC.